This T cell receptor (beta chain) was obtained from a study of Ad26.COV2.S vaccination and SARS-CoV-2 variants. Study information: Donor participated within the Ad26.COV2.S arm of the COV1001 trial. Recipients of Ad26.COV2.S got it intramuscularly, once or twice 56 days apart. Study-wide results and limits: Substantial breadth in spike-specific CD8+ and CD4+ T cell responses was reportedly seen after vaccination.

Germline CDR1 GTSNPN, CDR2 SVGIG (reference sequence). This CDR3 comprises 14 residues. V lost 3 bases to trimming and J lost 7 bases; unmatched junction nucleotides: 5. The treatment here: 15 to 20 received Ad26.COV2.S at low or high dose, single or two shots; roughly five received placebo; per-sample allocation not given. Vaccine and placebo recipients were sampled on day 63 after the first injection. Boston provided a donor who was an adult aged 18-55 years. Clones were read by immunoSEQ multiplex PCR, and TCRdb kept only the in-frame ones, dropping some. The sample contains 300,000 to 350,000 clones, around 89% of which appear only once. In regard to this clone: Its antigen is not known.

The chain combines TRBV30 with TRBJ1-6, with 8 bases fitting TRBD1. The receptor was derived from a person aged 18 to 59 who received the Ad26.COV2.S COVID-19 vaccine or a placebo. The specimen comprised peripheral blood, sampled in a trial of Ad26.COV2.S vaccine versus placebo. CDR3 region: CAWSPQGGNSPLHF. CDR3 nucleotide sequence: TGTGCCTGGAGCCCACAGGGGGGAAATTCACCCCTCCACTTT.